The following is a T cell receptor (beta chain) sequence with its context. Antigen unknown. The data stem from a study of T cells in Graves' hyperthyroidism and ophthalmopathy. Study-wide results and caveats: Most thyroid clonotypes that were expanded above 0.001 also turned up in blood.

Patients were excluded because of uncontrolled infection, other autoimmune disease, pregnancy or lactation. Amplified regions were TCR beta CDR3 sequences from RNA transcripts. HTBI primers were used for first-round RT-PCR of the TCR CDR3. TCRdb redid the calling of the multiplex PCR reads with MiXCR, one entry per CDR3 protein. In the table there are hundreds of thousands of distinct CDR3 sequences, roughly a quarter of which are singletons. Germline V gene lookup returns CDR1 MGHDK and CDR2 SYGVNS. This CDR3 is 18 amino acids long. V shed 5 bases and J 1 base; nucleotides not matched to a gene: 16. The chain combines TRBV25-1 with TRBJ1-2, with TRBD1 identical over 7 bases. This TCR derives from a woman aged 25 to 39 with Graves' ophthalmopathy. Sequences were obtained from blood. The CDR3 bases are TGTGCCAGCAGTCGGAGCTGGCAGGGGGTGAGGGGTAACTATGGCTACACCTTC. This translates into CASSRSWQGVRGNYGYTF.